A selection of T cell receptor beta chains follows, all from one sample in a study of CD8+ T cells in alopecia areata. The protocol was immunoSEQ multiplex PCR, while the TCRdb copy is restricted to in-frame clones and leaves out a portion. Counted here are under 70,000 clones, 95% to 97% occurring once; the ten biggest clones make up roughly 26%. The input for sequencing was CD8+ T cells sorted from blood, taken at week 0. All receptors derive from a human donor with alopecia areata. Each CDR3 is given with its conserved first and last residue. The D gene is left open where the match is weak. Rows give clone size only sometimes, using once, few, many, or a class for an expanded clone.

CDR3nt	CDR3aa	v_gene	abundance	d_gene	j_gene
TGCGCCAGCAGGAAAGGTAGGAACACTGAAGCTTTCTTT	CASRKGRNTEAFF	TRBV5-1	.	.	TRBJ1-1
TGTGCCAGCAGCCCTAGCGGGGGGTTCACAGATACGCAGTATTTT	CASSPSGGFTDTQYF	TRBV5-6	.	TRBD2	TRBJ2-3
TGTGCCACCCCAAAGAGGGCGGAGACCCAGTACTTC	CATPKRAETQYF	TRBV27	once	.	TRBJ2-5
TGCGCCAGCAGCCAAGTGGGTAGCGGGGGGACGAATGAGCAGTTCTTC	CASSQVGSGGTNEQFF	TRBV4-1	.	TRBD2	TRBJ2-1
TGCGCCAGCAGCCAAGGGAGGACAGGGGAAGAGACCCAGTACTTC	CASSQGRTGEETQYF	TRBV4-3	.	TRBD1	TRBJ2-5
TGTGCCAGCAGTGAAGAAGTGTCTAGCGGGGAGATGGAGCAGTACTTC	CASSEEVSSGEMEQYF	TRBV6-1	.	TRBD2	TRBJ2-7
TGTGCCAGCAGCTTCCTCCTAGCGGGGAGCACAGATACGCAGTATTTT	CASSFLLAGSTDTQYF	TRBV5-5	once	TRBD2	TRBJ2-3
TGTGCCAGCAGCGCTGCTAGCTCCTACGAGCAGTACTTC	CASSAASSYEQYF	TRBV9	.	.	TRBJ2-7
TGTGCCAGTAGTATCACTAGCGAGTACGAGCAGTACTTC	CASSITSEYEQYF	TRBV19	.	TRBD2	TRBJ2-7
TGTGCCAGCAGCCTTACTAGCGGGGGTTACAATGAGCAGTTCTTC	CASSLTSGGYNEQFF	TRBV4-2	.	TRBD2	TRBJ2-1
TGTGCCAGCAGCGTTTCCCGGGGGAACTATGGCTACACCTTC	CASSVSRGNYGYTF	TRBV9	.	.	TRBJ1-2
TGTGCCAGCAGCTTAGCGGTTCGGGGACCCACAGATACGCAGTATTTT	CASSLAVRGPTDTQYF	TRBV7-9	.	.	TRBJ2-3
TGCGCCACCAGGGGCACCGGGGAGCTGTTTTTT	CATRGTGELFF	TRBV5-1	.	.	TRBJ2-2
TGTGCCAGCAGCCCCGGGACAGGGAGGTCCTACAATGAGCAGTTCTTC	CASSPGTGRSYNEQFF	TRBV5-6	.	TRBD1	TRBJ2-1
TGTGCCTGGAGTGAGGGAGGTAACGAGCAGTACTTC	CAWSEGGNEQYF	TRBV30	.	.	TRBJ2-7
TGTGCCAGCAGCTTGTTTTCCTACGAGCAGTACTTC	CASSLFSYEQYF	TRBV5-4	.	.	TRBJ2-7
TGTGCCAGCAGCGCTGGCATAGTTAGCTCCTACGAGCAGTACTTC	CASSAGIVSSYEQYF	TRBV7-9	.	.	TRBJ2-7
TGTGCCAGCAGCAACGGAGGGTTGGAAGAAAAACTGTTTTTT	CASSNGGLEEKLFF	TRBV9	.	.	TRBJ1-4
TGTGCCAGTAGTATAATGATAGGGCTGCAGCCCCAGCATTTT	CASSIMIGLQPQHF	TRBV19	.	.	TRBJ1-5
TGTGCCAGCAGCCAAGATACGATTGGGTACGAGCAGTACTTC	CASSQDTIGYEQYF	TRBV4-2	.	.	TRBJ2-7
TGCGCCAGCAGCTCGTACAGGGCCAACACTGAAGCTTTCTTT	CASSSYRANTEAFF	TRBV5-1	.	.	TRBJ1-1
TGCGCCAGCAGCTTTACCGGGGTCGCCTACGAGCAGTACTTC	CASSFTGVAYEQYF	TRBV5-1	.	.	TRBJ2-7
TGTGCCAGCAGCCAGGTGCACATGAACACTGAAGCTTTCTTT	CASSQVHMNTEAFF	TRBV7-2	once	.	TRBJ1-1
TGTGCCAGCAGCACCGTCGAAAGACTAGCAGAATACAATGAGCAGTTCTTC	CASSTVERLAEYNEQFF	TRBV7-9	.	TRBD2	TRBJ2-1
TGTGCCAGCAGCTTGGAGGGCAGGGGCCCTACATTCTCCTACGAGCAGTACTTC	CASSLEGRGPTFSYEQYF	TRBV5-6	.	.	TRBJ2-7
TGCAGCGTTACGAGGGGTGAAGCTTTCTTT	CSVTRGEAFF	TRBV29-1	few	.	TRBJ1-1
TGTGCCAGCAGTTACTTCCCAGGGGATTTGAACACTGAAGCTTTCTTT	CASSYFPGDLNTEAFF	TRBV6-5	.	.	TRBJ1-1
TGTGCTAGCAGCATCGGGACAGGGGCCAATGAGCAGTTCTTC	CASSIGTGANEQFF	TRBV7-7	.	TRBD1	TRBJ2-1
TGCAGTGCTAGCGAGACCCAGTACTTC	CSASETQYF	TRBV20-1	.	.	TRBJ2-5
TGTGCCAGCAGCCATTTAGGAGGTGAGCAGTTCTTC	CASSHLGGEQFF	TRBV14	medium-sized	.	TRBJ2-1
TGCGCCAGCAGCCAGGGATTGGGACCGCCAGCCTTC	CASSQGLGPPAF	TRBV4-3	.	.	TRBJ1-2
TGTGCCAGCAGCGTCACCGGAGGGCTGTGGGGTACGCAGTATTTT	CASSVTGGLWGTQYF	TRBV9	once	.	TRBJ2-3
TGCGCCAGCAGCTTGTCAAGGTCCCAGGGAACTGAAGCTTTCTTT	CASSLSRSQGTEAFF	TRBV5-1	.	.	TRBJ1-1
TGTGCCAGCAGCGCAGGGGAAGGCTACACCTTC	CASSAGEGYTF	TRBV7-9	once	.	TRBJ1-2
TGTGCCAGCAGTTTGTATAGCAGGGGGCGGAAGAACACTGAAGCTTTCTTT	CASSLYSRGRKNTEAFF	TRBV27	.	TRBD1	TRBJ1-1
TGTGCCAGCAGCGACGGACTAGCGGGGGGGCGGGAGACCCAGTACTTC	CASSDGLAGGRETQYF	TRBV7-9	.	TRBD2	TRBJ2-5
TGTGCCAGCAGCCCTACTCTAGCGGGGGACACAGATACGCAGTATTTT	CASSPTLAGDTDTQYF	TRBV28	.	TRBD2	TRBJ2-3
TGTGCCAGCAGCTTTACAGGGGGGGGCACAGATACGCAGTATTTT	CASSFTGGGTDTQYF	TRBV5-6	.	.	TRBJ2-3
TGTGCCAGCAGTGTAAGGGTCAGGGCTCACACCGGGGAGCTGTTTTTT	CASSVRVRAHTGELFF	TRBV6-1	once	.	TRBJ2-2
TGTGCCAGCAGCTTTCGGGACAGCAGCTACGAGCAGTACTTC	CASSFRDSSYEQYF	TRBV7-2	.	TRBD1	TRBJ2-7
TGTGCCAGCAGTCTTAGGCCGGCGGGTTGGACCCAGTACTTC	CASSLRPAGWTQYF	TRBV27	.	.	TRBJ2-5
TGTGCCATCAGTGAGCTTAATCAGGGGGCGACGGAGACCCAGTACTTC	CAISELNQGATETQYF	TRBV10-3	once	TRBD1	TRBJ2-5
TGTGCCAGCAGTTACCGGGGGGCAGGCTCCTACAATGAGCAGTTCTTC	CASSYRGAGSYNEQFF	TRBV7-6	once	.	TRBJ2-1
TGCAGCGTTCGGGTAAACAATGAGCAGTTCTTC	CSVRVNNEQFF	TRBV29-1	.	.	TRBJ2-1
TGTGCCAGCAGTGACTCGACACAGGGGGGAACAGATACGCAGTATTTT	CASSDSTQGGTDTQYF	TRBV6-4	once	TRBD1	TRBJ2-3